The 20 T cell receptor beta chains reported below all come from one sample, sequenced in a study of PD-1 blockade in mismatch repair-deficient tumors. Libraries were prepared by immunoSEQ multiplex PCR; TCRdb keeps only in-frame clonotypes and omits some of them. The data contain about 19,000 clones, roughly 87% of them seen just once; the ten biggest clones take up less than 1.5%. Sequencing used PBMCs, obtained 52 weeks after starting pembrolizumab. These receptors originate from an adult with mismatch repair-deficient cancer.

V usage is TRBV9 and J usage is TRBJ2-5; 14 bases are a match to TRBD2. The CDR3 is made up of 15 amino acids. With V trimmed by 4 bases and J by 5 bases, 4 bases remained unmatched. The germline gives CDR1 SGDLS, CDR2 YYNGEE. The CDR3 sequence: CASSPGLAGVETQYF. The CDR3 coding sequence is TGTGCCAGCAGCCCGGGACTAGCGGGAGTGGAGACCCAGTACTTC.

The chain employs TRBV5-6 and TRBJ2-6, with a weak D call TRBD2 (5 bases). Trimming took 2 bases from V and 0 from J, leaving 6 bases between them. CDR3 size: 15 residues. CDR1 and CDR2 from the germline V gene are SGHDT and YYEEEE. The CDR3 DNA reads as TGTGCCAGCAGCTTCCGGGGCTCTGGGGCCAACGTCCTGACTTTC. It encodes CASSFRGSGANVLTF.

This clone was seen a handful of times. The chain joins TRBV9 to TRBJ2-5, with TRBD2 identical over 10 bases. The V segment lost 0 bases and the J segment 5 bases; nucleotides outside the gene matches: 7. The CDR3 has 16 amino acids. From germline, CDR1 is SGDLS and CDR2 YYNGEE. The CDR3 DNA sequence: TGTGCCAGCAGCGTAGCAAGCGGGAGGGCCGGTGAGACCCAGTACTTC. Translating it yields CASSVASGRAGETQYF.

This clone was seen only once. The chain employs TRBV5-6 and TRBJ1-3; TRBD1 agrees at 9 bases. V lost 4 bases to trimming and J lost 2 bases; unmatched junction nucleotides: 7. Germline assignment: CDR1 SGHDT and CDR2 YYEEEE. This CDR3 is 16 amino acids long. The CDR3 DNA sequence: TGTGCCAGCAGCAGGAGGGACAGGGCAGCTGGAAACACCATATATTTT. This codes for CASSRRDRAAGNTIYF.

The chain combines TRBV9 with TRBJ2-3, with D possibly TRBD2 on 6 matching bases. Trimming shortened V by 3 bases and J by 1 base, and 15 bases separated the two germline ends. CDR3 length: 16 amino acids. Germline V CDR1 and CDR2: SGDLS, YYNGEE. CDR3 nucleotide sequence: TGTGCCAGCAGCGGGGGTGGGGGGTCGGGCACAGATACGCAGTATTTT. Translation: CASSGGGGSGTDTQYF.

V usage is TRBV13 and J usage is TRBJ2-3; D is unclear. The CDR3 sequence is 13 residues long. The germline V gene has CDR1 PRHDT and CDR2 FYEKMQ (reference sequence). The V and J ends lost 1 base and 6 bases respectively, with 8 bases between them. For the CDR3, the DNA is TGTGCCAGCAGCTTAGCAGTTCTCGATACGCAGTATTTT. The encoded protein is CASSLAVLDTQYF.

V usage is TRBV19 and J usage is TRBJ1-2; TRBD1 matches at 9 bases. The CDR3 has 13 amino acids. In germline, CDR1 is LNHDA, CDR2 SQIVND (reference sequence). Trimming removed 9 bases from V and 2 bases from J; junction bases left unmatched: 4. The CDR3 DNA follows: TGTGCCAGCTGGGACAGGGTGAACTATGGCTACACCTTC. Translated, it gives CASWDRVNYGYTF.

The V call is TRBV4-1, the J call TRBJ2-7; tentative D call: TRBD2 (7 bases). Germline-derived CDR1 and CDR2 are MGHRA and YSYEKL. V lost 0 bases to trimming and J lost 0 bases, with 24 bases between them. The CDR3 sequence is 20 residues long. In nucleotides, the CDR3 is TGCGCCAGCAGCCAAGAAACCTCCTCTAGCGGACAGCGGAGCTCCTACGAGCAGTACTTC. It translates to CASSQETSSSGQRSSYEQYF.

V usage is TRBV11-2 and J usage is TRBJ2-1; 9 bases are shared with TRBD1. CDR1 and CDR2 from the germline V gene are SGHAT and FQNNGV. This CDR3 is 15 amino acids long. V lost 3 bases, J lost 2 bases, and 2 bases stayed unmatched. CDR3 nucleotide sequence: TGTGCCAGCAGCTTCCGACAGGGGGCCTACAATGAGCAGTTCTTC. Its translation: CASSFRQGAYNEQFF.

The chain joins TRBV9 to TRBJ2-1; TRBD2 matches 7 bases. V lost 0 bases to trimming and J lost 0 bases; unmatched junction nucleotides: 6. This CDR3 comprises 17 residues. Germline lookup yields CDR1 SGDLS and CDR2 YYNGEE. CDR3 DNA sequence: TGTGCCAGCAGCGTAGAAGGTGGGACTATCTCCTACAATGAGCAGTTCTTC. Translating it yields CASSVEGGTISYNEQFF.

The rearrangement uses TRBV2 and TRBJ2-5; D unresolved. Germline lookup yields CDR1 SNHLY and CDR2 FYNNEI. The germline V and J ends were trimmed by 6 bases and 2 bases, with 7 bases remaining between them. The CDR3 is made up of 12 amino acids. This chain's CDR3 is CASRRYQETQYF. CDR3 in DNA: TGTGCCAGCAGGCGATATCAAGAGACCCAGTACTTC.

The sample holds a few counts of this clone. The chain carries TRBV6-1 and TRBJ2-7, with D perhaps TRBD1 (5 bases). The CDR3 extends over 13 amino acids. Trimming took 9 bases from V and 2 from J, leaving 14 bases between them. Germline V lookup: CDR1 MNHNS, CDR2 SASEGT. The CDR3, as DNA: TGTGCCAGTAGAATGACAGACCCCTACGAGCAGTACTTC. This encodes CASRMTDPYEQYF.

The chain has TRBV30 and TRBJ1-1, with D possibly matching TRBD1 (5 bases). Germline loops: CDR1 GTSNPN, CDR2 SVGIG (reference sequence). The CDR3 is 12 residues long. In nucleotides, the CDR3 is TGTACCTTCGACAGATCTAACACTGAAGCTTTCTTT. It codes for CTFDRSNTEAFF.

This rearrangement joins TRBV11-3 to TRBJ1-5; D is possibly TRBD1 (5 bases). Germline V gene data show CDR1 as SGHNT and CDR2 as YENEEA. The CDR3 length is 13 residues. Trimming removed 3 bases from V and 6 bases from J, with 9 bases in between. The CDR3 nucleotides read TGTGCCAGCAGCTTGGGGAGGGGTCAGCCCCAGCATTTT. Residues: CASSLGRGQPQHF.

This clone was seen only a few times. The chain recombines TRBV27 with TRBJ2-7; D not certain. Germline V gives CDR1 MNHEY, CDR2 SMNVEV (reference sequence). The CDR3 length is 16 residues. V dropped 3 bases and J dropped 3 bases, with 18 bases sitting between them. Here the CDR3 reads CASSLYSPQALYEQYF. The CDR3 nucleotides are TGTGCCAGCAGTTTGTATTCCCCCCAGGCCCTCTACGAGCAGTACTTC.

CDR3 nucleotides: TGCGCCAGCAGCTTGGATTCCCCAGGGTATGGCTACACCTTC. Protein: CASSLDSPGYGYTF. This sequence joins TRBV5-1 and TRBJ1-2; possibly TRBD1 for D (5 bases). CDR3 size: 14 residues. With 0 bases removed from V and 5 bases from J, the gap between germline ends came to 11 bases. Germline-derived CDR1 and CDR2 are SGHRS and YFSETQ.

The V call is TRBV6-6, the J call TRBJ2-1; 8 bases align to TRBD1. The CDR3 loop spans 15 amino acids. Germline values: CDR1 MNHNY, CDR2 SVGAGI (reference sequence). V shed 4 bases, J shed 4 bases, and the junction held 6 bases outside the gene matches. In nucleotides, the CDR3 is TGTGCCAGCAGTTCCGGGACAGGCTTTTACAATGAGCAGTTCTTC. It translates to CASSSGTGFYNEQFF.

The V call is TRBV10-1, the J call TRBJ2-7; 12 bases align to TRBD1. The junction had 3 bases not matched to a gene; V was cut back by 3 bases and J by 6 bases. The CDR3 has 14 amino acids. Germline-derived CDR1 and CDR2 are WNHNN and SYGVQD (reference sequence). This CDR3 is CASSDGTGGFEQYF. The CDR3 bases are TGCGCCAGCAGTGATGGGACAGGGGGCTTCGAGCAGTACTTC.

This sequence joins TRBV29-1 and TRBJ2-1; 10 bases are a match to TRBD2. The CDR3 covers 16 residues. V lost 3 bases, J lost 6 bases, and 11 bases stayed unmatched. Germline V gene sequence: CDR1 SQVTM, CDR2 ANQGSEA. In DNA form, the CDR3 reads TGCAGCGTTGAGGCTAGCGGGAGAGGAGGGGTCAATGAGCAGTTCTTC. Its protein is CSVEASGRGGVNEQFF.

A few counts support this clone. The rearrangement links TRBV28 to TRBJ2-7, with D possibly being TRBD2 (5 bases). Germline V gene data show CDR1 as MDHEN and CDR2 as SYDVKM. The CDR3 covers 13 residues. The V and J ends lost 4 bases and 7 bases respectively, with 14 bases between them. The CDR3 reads CASSSGGPGEQYF. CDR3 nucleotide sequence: TGTGCCAGCAGTTCTGGAGGCCCGGGGGAGCAGTACTTC.